This T cell receptor (beta chain) stems from a study of shared clonotypes between healthy human individuals (dated by TCRdb to 2020 to 2021). General notes on the study: Two women and a few men aged 18 to 49 years were included in the cohort. For each donor, CD4 naive and CD4 memory were each given three plates, CD8 naive was given two plates, and CD8 memory was given one plate. To increase sequencing depth and limit assay-specific biases, TCR repertoire library preparation and sequencing were carried out by different laboratories using diverse techniques. Blood TCR repertoires of four to six healthy adults were deeply sequenced to estimate repertoire size and the extent of clonotype sharing between individuals. Between about 0.8 and 9 billion PBMCs per donor were obtained by leukapheresis. The research as a whole found: Because the study included a small number of donors, the genetic and exposure-history diversity represented was limited. Based on pairwise subsampling, the degree of clonotype sharing among donors was expected to be affected by sequencing depth. Incomplete sequencing was indicated by rarefaction of sorted-subset datasets, despite the large sequencing depth. Roughly 5.2% of naive CD4, roughly 3.5% of naive CD8, about 2.4% of memory CD4, and 0.35% to 0.4% of memory CD8 clonotypes were shared across several donors. Sampling was limited to blood, and TCR repertoires in tissue likely differ from TCR repertoires in blood. Compared with non-shared clonotypes, clonotypes shared by all four sorted-subset donors had higher generation probabilities. Larger estimated clonotype richness was generally found for naive subsets than for memory subsets.

Concerning this clone: It has no known antigen specificity. No qualities accompany the bases; no much larger clone lies one base away.

TCR CDR3 regions were amplified from genomic DNA by multiplex PCR using the deep immunoSEQ assay. Extracted genomic DNA from each cell subset was spread evenly across all wells of several immunoSEQ 96-well plates, with each plate serving as a replicate. For sorted subsets, each replicate PCR was loaded with around 200 ng genomic DNA, equivalent to 25,000 to 35,000 T cell genomes. The purified libraries were quantified using a Qubit 3.0 fluorometer, sized with a Bioanalyzer 2100, and then quantified again using the KAPA Library Quantification kit. Every immunoSEQ 96-well plate was sequenced on a separate single-read 150-cycle Illumina NextSeq 550 flow cell. The authors' pipeline ran thus. Because the immunoSEQ output included only junctional sequences and no quality scores, the filtering could not be the same as the filtering used for full-length reads. To assign V/J genes and CDR3, sequences were annotated against IMGT germline references using PyIR, a Python wrapper for IgBLAST v1.9. Any read was removed if the V/J assignment was weak (E-value above 1e-6), the CDR3 was missing, or the read contained stop codons, out-of-frame junctions, or ambiguous translated residues. V3J clonotypes were defined by identical inferred V gene, J gene, and CDR3 amino acid sequence. To compute the percentage overlap between repertoires, the number of shared unique clonotypes was divided by the size of the smaller repertoire. Repertoire richness was assessed with RTK rarefaction, the Chao1 estimator, and Recon v2.1 estimates of unobserved clonotypes. Generation probabilities for all TCRbeta clonotypes obtained by the gDNA method from a few donors were computed using OLGA. TCRdb mirrors the immuneACCESS table, restricted to in-frame sequences. Some clones are absent from its copies; in checked studies, under half trace to an unresolved V gene, and the reason for the others is unknown. V and J calls and clone size are copied from that table; D and trimming were computed from the DNA. The sample contains millions of clones, around 95% of them found a single time. The ten largest clones capture 0.1% to 0.15% of the sample.

The CDR3 measures 16 amino acids from cysteine to phenylalanine. Kept here is only the CDR3 DNA, which spans 48 bases and is read in frame from base 1. As encoded in the germline V gene, CDR1 is SGHTA while CDR2 is FQGNSA. Unmatched junction bases come to 12, with V trimmed by 5 bases and J by 6 bases. Healthy HIV-negative adults with no recently reported acute infections or vaccinations were included as donors. Every donor was a Caucasian adult living in Nashville, Tennessee, USA. CD4+ T cells were enriched by magnetic negative selection; naive cells were then positively selected on CD45RA, and the negative fraction formed the memory subset. Blood was collected by leukapheresis, and PBMCs were isolated by Ficoll-Histopaque density gradient centrifugation and then cryopreserved in liquid nitrogen vapor phase. Purity and quantity of every magnetically sorted T cell population were checked by analytical flow cytometry. Genomic DNA was isolated from every sorted fraction and measured by UV absorbance on a Nanodrop 2000c.

Sequencing was performed on naive CD4+ T cells sorted from blood. The cell subset or site label corresponds to: CD45RA+ positively selected. This chain is built from TRBV7-2 and TRBJ2-3; the junction holds 9 bases that match TRBD2. The clonotype was recovered from a young man in good health. The CDR3 in this case is CASSPRLAGPGDTQYF. The nucleotide sequence reads TGTGCCAGCAGCCCCAGGCTAGCGGGACCCGGGGATACGCAGTATTTT.